The clone carrying this T cell receptor beta chain appeared once. Its antigen is unidentified. Per germline, CDR1 LNHNV and CDR2 YYDKDF (reference sequence). The length of the CDR3 is 15 residues. The ends lost 0 bases at V and 3 bases at J; junction bases unmatched: 3. The sample belongs to a study of OX40 agonist ivuxolimab in advanced cancers. Whole-study context: Ivuxolimab, an agonist antibody against OX40 (CD134), was given to patients. The study gave patients intravenous ivuxolimab at 0.01 to 10 mg/kg every 2 weeks. Three partial responders included one hepatocellular carcinoma patient and two cutaneous melanoma patients. Overall study results and limits: Certain nonresponding patients likewise had low normalized T-cell clonal expansion.

Clones were read by immunoSEQ multiplex PCR, and TCRdb kept only the in-frame ones, dropping some. The sample has about 75,000 clones, around 84% seen once; the top ten hold roughly a sixth. The V and J genes are TRBV15 and TRBJ2-3; 7 nucleotides line up with TRBD1. The receptor was derived from an adult with an advanced solid tumor such as melanoma, head and neck, liver or kidney cancer. Sample: CD4+ or CD8+ T cells sorted from blood, taken in a trial of the OX40 agonist ivuxolimab. CDR3 protein: CATSRDRGKTDTQYF. CDR3 in DNA: TGTGCCACCAGCAGAGACAGGGGGAAAACAGATACGCAGTATTTT. The variable domain in full, with the rest retrieved from reference TRBV15 and TRBJ2-3, is DAMVIQNPRYQVTQFGKPVTLSCSQTLNHNVMYWYQQKSSQAPKLLFHYYDKDFNNEADTPDNFQSRRPNTSFCFLDIRSPGLGDTAMYLCATSRDRGKTDTQYFGPGTRLTVL.